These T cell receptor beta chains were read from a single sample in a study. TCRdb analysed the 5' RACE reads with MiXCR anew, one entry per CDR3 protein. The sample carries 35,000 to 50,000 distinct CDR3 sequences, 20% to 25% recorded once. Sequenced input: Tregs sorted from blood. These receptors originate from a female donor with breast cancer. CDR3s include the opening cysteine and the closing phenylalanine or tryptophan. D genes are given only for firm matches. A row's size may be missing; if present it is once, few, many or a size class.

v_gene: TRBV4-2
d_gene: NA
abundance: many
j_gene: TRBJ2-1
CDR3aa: CASSQDGVFYNEQFF
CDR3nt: TGTGCCAGCAGCCAAGACGGAGTATTCTACAATGAGCAGTTCTTC

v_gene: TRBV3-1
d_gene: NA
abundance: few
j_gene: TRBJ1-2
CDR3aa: CASSLTGVYGYTF
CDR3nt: TGTGCCAGCAGCCTGACAGGAGTCTATGGCTACACCTTC

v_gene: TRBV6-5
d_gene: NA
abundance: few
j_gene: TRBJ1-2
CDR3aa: CASSYSSLSIYGYTF
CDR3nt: TGTGCCAGCAGTTACTCGAGTCTGTCCATCTATGGCTACACCTTC

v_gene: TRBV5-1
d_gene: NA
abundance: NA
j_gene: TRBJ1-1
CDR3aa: CASSLETLEGTEAFF
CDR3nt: TGCGCCAGCAGCTTGGAGACGCTAGAGGGCACTGAAGCTTTCTTT

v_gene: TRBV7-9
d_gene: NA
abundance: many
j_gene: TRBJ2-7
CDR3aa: CASSPGTVLEQYF
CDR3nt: TGTGCCAGCAGCCCGGGGACTGTACTTGAGCAGTACTTC

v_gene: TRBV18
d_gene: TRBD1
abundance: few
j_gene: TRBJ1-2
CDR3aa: CASSRQGGYTF
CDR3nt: TGTGCCAGCTCCCGACAGGGCGGCTACACCTTC

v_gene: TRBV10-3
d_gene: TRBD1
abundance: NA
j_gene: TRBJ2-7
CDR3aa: CAIRTGAYEQYF
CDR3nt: TGTGCCATCAGAACAGGGGCCTACGAGCAGTACTTC

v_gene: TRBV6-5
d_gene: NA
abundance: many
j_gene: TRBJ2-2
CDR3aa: CASSYGMDTGELFF
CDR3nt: TGTGCCAGCAGTTACGGGATGGACACCGGGGAGCTGTTTTTT

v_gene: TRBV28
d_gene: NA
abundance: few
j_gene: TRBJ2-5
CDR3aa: CATQSQEAQYF
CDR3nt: TGTGCCACCCAGAGTCAAGAGGCCCAGTACTTC

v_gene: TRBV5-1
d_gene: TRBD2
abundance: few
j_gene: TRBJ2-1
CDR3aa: CASSLAAGRAYEQFF
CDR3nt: TGCGCCAGCAGCTTGGCTGCCGGGAGGGCTTACGAGCAGTTCTTC

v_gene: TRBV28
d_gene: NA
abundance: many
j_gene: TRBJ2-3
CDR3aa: CASSLFGEGTQYF
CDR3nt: TGTGCCAGCAGTTTATTTGGTGAGGGAACGCAGTATTTT

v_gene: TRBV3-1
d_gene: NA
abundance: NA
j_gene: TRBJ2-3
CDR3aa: CASSQDPGSDTQYF
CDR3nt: TGTGCCAGCAGCCAAGATCCCGGTTCAGATACGCAGTATTTT

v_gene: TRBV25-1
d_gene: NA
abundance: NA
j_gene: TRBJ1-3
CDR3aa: CASSESGDSGNTIYF
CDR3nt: TGTGCCAGCAGTGAATCGGGGGATTCCGGAAACACCATATATTTT

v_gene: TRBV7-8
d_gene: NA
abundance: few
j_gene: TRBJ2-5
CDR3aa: CGSSLSAVYQETQYF
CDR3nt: TGTGGCAGCAGCCTTTCAGCGGTGTACCAAGAGACCCAGTACTTC

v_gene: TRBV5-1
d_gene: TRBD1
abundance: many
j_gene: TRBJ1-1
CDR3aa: CASSSTGVTEAFF
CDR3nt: TGCGCCAGCAGCAGTACAGGGGTCACTGAAGCTTTCTTT